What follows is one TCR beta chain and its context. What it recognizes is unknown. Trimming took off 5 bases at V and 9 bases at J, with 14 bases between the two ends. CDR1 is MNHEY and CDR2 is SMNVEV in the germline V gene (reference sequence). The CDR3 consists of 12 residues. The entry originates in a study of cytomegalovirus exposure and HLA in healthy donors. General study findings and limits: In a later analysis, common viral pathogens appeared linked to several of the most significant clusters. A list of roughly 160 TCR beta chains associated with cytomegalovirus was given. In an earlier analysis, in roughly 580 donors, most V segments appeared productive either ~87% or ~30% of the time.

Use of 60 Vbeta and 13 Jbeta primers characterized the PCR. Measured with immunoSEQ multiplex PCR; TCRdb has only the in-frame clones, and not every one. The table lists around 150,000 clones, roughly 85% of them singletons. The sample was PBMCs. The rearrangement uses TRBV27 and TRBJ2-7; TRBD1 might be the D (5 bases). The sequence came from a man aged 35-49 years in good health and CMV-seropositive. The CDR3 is CASSGQGLRQYF. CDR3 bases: TGTGCCAGCAGTGGTCAGGGCCTACGGCAGTACTTC.